One sample yielded the 28 T cell receptor beta chains listed below, sequenced in a study of blood T cell repertoires in COVID-19. Only in-frame clones appear in the TCRdb table, and some are missing; sequencing was by immunoSEQ multiplex PCR. The table lists 96,000 or so clones, around nine tenths of them singletons. Sequencing was performed on peripheral blood. The receptors were sampled from an elderly woman with acute or convalescent COVID-19.

The chain uses TRBV5-1 and TRBJ1-4; 9 bases line up with TRBD1. The CDR3 totals 14 residues. Germline V gives CDR1 SGHRS, CDR2 YFSETQ. J was trimmed by 9 bases and V by 4 bases; bases with no gene match: 7. CDR3 region: CASSTTGGSQKLFF. CDR3 coding DNA: TGCGCCAGCAGCACCACAGGGGGCTCGCAAAAACTGTTTTTT.

J is TRBJ2-1 and V is TRBV4-2, with TRBD1 as a possible D gene (6 bases). CDR1 LGHNA and CDR2 YNFKEQ come from the germline V gene. Trimming pared 3 bases from V and 3 bases from J, leaving 15 bases between. The CDR3 is 16 amino acids. CDR3 sequence reads: CASSHSGTRVYNEQFF. CDR3 DNA sequence: TGTGCCAGCAGCCACTCCGGGACAAGGGTCTACAATGAGCAGTTCTTC.

The V call is TRBV5-4, the J call TRBJ2-3, with D unclear. This CDR3 comprises 13 residues. Germline CDR1 SGHNT, CDR2 YYREEE (reference sequence). Trimming cost V 2 bases and J 0 bases, with 4 bases left between them. The CDR3 DNA follows: TGTGCCAGCAGCTTCGGTAGCACAGATACGCAGTATTTT. Protein sequence: CASSFGSTDTQYF.

The chain uses TRBV6-5 and TRBJ2-1; D is possibly TRBD2 (5 bases). The germline V and J ends were trimmed by 6 bases and 11 bases, with 11 bases remaining between them. The CDR3 totals 11 residues. Germline V gene sequence: CDR1 MNHEY, CDR2 SVGAGI. CDR3 residues: CASSGIAQQFF. CDR3 nucleotides: TGTGCCAGCAGCGGCATAGCGCAGCAGTTCTTC.

The chain recombines TRBV3-1 (or the pseudogene TRBV3-2) with TRBJ1-3, with D unresolved. The CDR3 extends over 12 amino acids. V was pared by 5 bases and J by 8 bases, with 10 bases between. Germline CDR1 is LGHDT and CDR2 is YNNKEL (reference sequence). As DNA, the CDR3 is TGTGCCAGCAGCACTACGGGTGACACCATATATTTT. It is translated as CASSTTGDTIYF.

This chain joins TRBV15 and TRBJ1-6; D is ambiguous. The CDR3 spans 17 residues. Trimming cost V 0 bases and J 0 bases, with 9 bases left between them. Germline lookup yields CDR1 LNHNV and CDR2 YYDKDF (reference sequence). CDR3 sequence (DNA): TGTGCCACCAGCAGAGATCAGATGTACTCCTATAATTCACCCCTCCACTTT. It yields the protein CATSRDQMYSYNSPLHF.

This clone was detected once. The rearrangement links TRBV5-1 to TRBJ2-7; 10 positions match TRBD1. Germline loops: CDR1 SGHRS, CDR2 YFSETQ. The CDR3 is 19 residues long. The V and J ends lost 4 bases and 2 bases, in that order; junction bases with no gene match: 18. The CDR3 region is CASSDPGQGPTSVPYEQYF. The CDR3, as DNA: TGCGCCAGCAGCGACCCGGGACAGGGGCCGACATCGGTACCCTACGAGCAGTACTTC.

V is TRBV11-3 and J is TRBJ1-5; D is unclear. Trimming stripped 3 bases from V and 0 bases from J, with 15 bases between. This CDR3 has 17 residues. From germline, CDR1 is SGHNT and CDR2 YENEEA. CDR3 protein: CASSLHLGNYSNQPQHF. The CDR3 DNA reads TGTGCCAGCAGCTTGCATCTAGGAAATTATAGCAATCAGCCCCAGCATTTT.

This clone was counted a single time. The chain couples TRBV19 to TRBJ2-1; 12 nucleotides line up with TRBD2. Trimming took 1 base from V and 3 from J; bases not matched to a gene: 7. The CDR3 loop spans 18 amino acids. Germline assignment: CDR1 LNHDA and CDR2 SQIVND (reference sequence). The CDR3 coding sequence is TGTGCCAGTAGTATAGGTTTGGCTAGCGGGAGGGTCTACAATGAGCAGTTCTTC. This codes for CASSIGLASGRVYNEQFF.

This clone was seen a handful of times. This rearrangement joins TRBV11-1 to TRBJ2-3, with TRBD1 matching over 7 bases. The V gene end was trimmed by 3 bases and the J gene end by 5 bases; junction bases not matched to a gene: 8. This CDR3 is built from 15 residues. Per germline, CDR1 SGHAT and CDR2 FQDESV (reference sequence). The CDR3 nucleotides are TGTGCCAGCAGCTTTTCCCCAGGGGGTGGAGATACGCAGTATTTT. As protein: CASSFSPGGGDTQYF.

The chain links TRBV19 to TRBJ1-2; no clear D gene. Per the germline V gene, CDR1 is LNHDA and CDR2 is SQIVND (reference sequence). This CDR3 is 14 amino acids long. V lost 3 bases and J 5 bases, leaving 13 bases between the germline ends. Here the CDR3 DNA reads TGTGCCAGTAGTATTAACAGCGAGGGTTATGGCTACACCTTC. This codes for CASSINSEGYGYTF.

In DNA form, the CDR3 reads TGTGCCAGCAGCTTGAGCGGGAGTGTTGAGAATGAGCAGTTCTTC. Encoded protein: CASSLSGSVENEQFF. The chain employs TRBV7-6 and TRBJ2-1; 8 nucleotides align to TRBD2. The CDR3 runs to 15 residues. Germline V gene lookup returns CDR1 SGHVS and CDR2 FNYEAQ. V lost 3 bases to trimming and J lost 7 bases; unmatched junction nucleotides: 8.

Comments on this clone: Other DNA variants within this sample encode the same CDR3. The chain employs TRBV7-8 and TRBJ1-1, with D unresolved. This CDR3 has 14 residues. The germline V gene has CDR1 SGHVS and CDR2 FQNEAQ. Trimming pared 0 bases from V and 2 bases from J, leaving 7 bases between. CDR3 loop: CASSLAGRNTEAFF. The DNA for the CDR3 is TGTGCCAGCAGCTTAGCGGGGAGAAACACTGAAGCTTTCTTT.

The CDR3 nucleotides are TGTGCCAGCAGGCCCGAGGGAGCCACCGGGGAGCTGTTTTTT. As protein: CASRPEGATGELFF. The gene calls are TRBV6-4 and TRBJ2-2; D is possibly TRBD2 (5 bases). The CDR3 loop spans 14 amino acids. The V end was cut by 6 bases, the J end by 4 bases, with 12 bases between. CDR1 and CDR2 (germline): MRHNA, SNTAGT.

The chain employs TRBV4-3 and TRBJ2-1; maybe TRBD2 (5 bases). Germline assignment: CDR1 LGHNA and CDR2 YSLEER. The V end was cut by 1 base, the J end by 4 bases, with 11 bases between. The CDR3 runs to 15 residues. The CDR3: CASSQVLAGYNEQFF. CDR3 DNA: TGCGCCAGCAGCCAAGTGCTAGCTGGGTACAATGAGCAGTTCTTC.

The chain joins TRBV6-2 or TRBV6-3 to TRBJ2-6; 7 bases match TRBD1. Germline values: CDR1 MNHEY, CDR2 SVGEGT. This CDR3 is 17 amino acids long. The V and J ends lost 5 bases and 0 bases, in that order; junction bases with no gene match: 7. DNA for the CDR3: TGTGCCAGCAGTCAAACCCGGGACAGCTCTGGGGCCAACGTCCTGACTTTC. It yields the protein CASSQTRDSSGANVLTF.

The V call is TRBV7-8, the J call TRBJ1-2; 7 nucleotides align to TRBD1. This CDR3 spans 14 amino acids. Per the germline V gene, CDR1 is SGHVS and CDR2 is FQNEAQ. The ends lost 5 bases at V and 5 bases at J; junction bases unmatched: 8. CDR3 in DNA: TGTGCCAGCAGCCCGTCCCAGGGACAGTATGGCTACACCTTC. Encoded protein: CASSPSQGQYGYTF.

V usage is TRBV4-2 and J usage is TRBJ2-5; 12 bases agree with TRBD2. CDR3 length: 19 amino acids. The ends lost 1 base at V and 4 bases at J; junction bases unmatched: 13. Germline CDR1 LGHNA, CDR2 YNFKEQ. The CDR3 sequence is CASSQGGGSSGRGGETQYF. In DNA form, the CDR3 reads TGTGCCAGCAGCCAAGGAGGAGGCTCTAGCGGGAGGGGAGGAGAGACCCAGTACTTC.

Turning to this clone: The sample contains more than one DNA sequence encoding this CDR3. This chain uses TRBV5-1 with TRBJ2-2, with D possibly matching TRBD2 (6 bases). The CDR3 length is 14 residues. The V end lost 1 base, the J end lost 6 bases, and 10 bases lay between the germline ends. Germline values: CDR1 SGHRS, CDR2 YFSETQ. Here the CDR3 reads CASSLSGVAGELFF. CDR3 DNA: TGCGCCAGCAGCTTGTCGGGGGTGGCCGGGGAGCTGTTTTTT.

The CDR3 loop reads CASTEQGFSTDTQYF. CDR3 bases: TGCGCCAGCACTGAGCAGGGGTTTAGCACAGATACGCAGTATTTT. This chain links TRBV5-1 with TRBJ2-3, with D possibly being TRBD1 (6 bases). This CDR3 is 15 amino acids long. V lost 6 bases, J lost 0 bases, and 14 bases lay in between. The V gene's germline CDR1 is SGHRS and CDR2 YFSETQ. The whole variable domain, remainder taken from reference TRBV5-1 and TRBJ2-3, is KAGVTQTPRYLIKTRGQQVTLSCSPISGHRSVSWYQQTPGQGLQFLFEYFSETQRNKGNFPGRFSGRQFSNSRSEMNVSTLELGDSALYLCASTEQGFSTDTQYFGPGTRLTVL.

The chain recombines TRBV27 with TRBJ1-3; 10 nucleotides line up with TRBD1. Germline CDR1 and CDR2: MNHEY and SMNVEV (reference sequence). This CDR3 contains 15 residues. V shed 6 bases, J shed 0 bases, and the junction held 2 bases outside the gene matches. The CDR3 region has the DNA TGTGCCAGCAGCAGGACAGGGGGCTCTGGAAACACCATATATTTT. Translated: CASSRTGGSGNTIYF.

The V call is TRBV9, the J call TRBJ1-2; no reliable D call. CDR3 length equals 14 residues. V lost 0 bases and J lost 6, with 12 bases in between. Germline V lookup: CDR1 SGDLS, CDR2 YYNGEE. CDR3 protein: CASSVDPAGNGYTF. As DNA, the CDR3 is TGTGCCAGCAGCGTAGACCCCGCCGGGAATGGCTACACCTTC.

The rearrangement joins TRBV6-5 to TRBJ1-4; no clear D gene. From germline, CDR1 is MNHEY and CDR2 SVGAGI. V gave up 3 bases and J gave up 3 bases, with 11 bases separating them. The CDR3 is 15 residues long. CDR3 amino acids: CASSYWRGANEKLFF. CDR3 coding DNA: TGTGCCAGCAGTTATTGGCGGGGAGCTAATGAAAAACTGTTTTTT.

The chain has TRBV12-5 and TRBJ1-2; 7 bases line up with TRBD1. CDR3 length equals 13 residues. Germline loops: CDR1 LGHNT, CDR2 FRNRAP. V lost 7 bases, J lost 8 bases, and 10 bases stayed unmatched. The CDR3 DNA sequence: TGTGCTAGTGATCGACAGGGTACGGGAGGCTACACCTTC. Translation: CASDRQGTGGYTF.

The chain employs TRBV6-5 and TRBJ1-4; D gene ambiguous. CDR1 and CDR2 (germline): MNHEY, SVGAGI. Trimming left V 2 bases short and J 10 bases short, with 8 bases between. The CDR3 sequence is 12 residues long. The CDR3 sequence: CASSYGEGKLFF. The CDR3 region has the DNA TGTGCCAGCAGTTACGGGGAGGGAAAACTGTTTTTT.

The chain carries TRBV2 and TRBJ2-5; 14 nucleotides match TRBD2. The CDR3 runs to 16 residues. The ends lost 6 bases at V and 5 bases at J; junction bases unmatched: 8. The germline CDR1 and CDR2 sequences are SNHLY and FYNNEI. The CDR3 protein is CASRPLGLAGEETQYF. In nucleotides, the CDR3 is TGTGCCAGCAGACCTTTGGGACTAGCGGGAGAGGAGACCCAGTACTTC.

The chain couples TRBV24-1 to TRBJ2-5; 7 bases align to TRBD2. Germline values: CDR1 KGHDR, CDR2 SFDVKD. J gave up 4 bases and V 0 bases, and 7 bases lay outside the gene matches. The CDR3 is 16 residues long. The CDR3 DNA follows: TGTGCCACCAGTGATTTGCGGGGGGACGCGGGAGAGACCCAGTACTTC. Its translation is CATSDLRGDAGETQYF.

The gene calls are TRBV7-2 and TRBJ2-3, with 7 bases identical to TRBD2. The CDR3 extends over 15 amino acids. The V segment lost 0 bases and the J segment 2 bases; nucleotides outside the gene matches: 2. Germline values: CDR1 SGHTA, CDR2 FQGNSA. This CDR3 reads CASSLAGGPTDTQYF. The DNA for the CDR3 is TGTGCCAGCAGCTTAGCGGGAGGGCCCACAGATACGCAGTATTTT. The full variable domain, its missing parts supplied by reference TRBV7-2 and TRBJ2-3, is GAGVSQSPSNKVTEKGKDVELRCDPISGHTALYWYRQSLGQGLEFLIYFQGNSAPDKSGLPSDRFSAERTGGSVSTLTIQRTQQEDSAVYLCASSLAGGPTDTQYFGPGTRLTVL.